The 30 T cell receptor beta chains listed next were all sequenced from one sample in a study of OX40 agonist ivuxolimab in advanced cancers. The repertoire was sequenced with immunoSEQ multiplex PCR; TCRdb's copy has only in-frame clones and lacks some. The sample holds around 41,000 clones, 90% seen once. The source was CD4+ or CD8+ T cells sorted from blood, collected in a trial of the OX40 agonist ivuxolimab. Every receptor here comes from an adult with an advanced solid tumor such as melanoma, head and neck, liver or kidney cancer.

The gene calls are TRBV5-1 and TRBJ2-2; D is possibly TRBD2 (6 bases). V shed 1 base and J shed 1 base, with 11 bases lying between them. Germline-derived CDR1 and CDR2 are SGHRS and YFSETQ. The CDR3 covers 16 residues. The CDR3 DNA reads TGCGCCAGCAGCTTGTATGAGGGACTGAACACCGGGGAGCTGTTTTTT. Translating it yields CASSLYEGLNTGELFF.

The chain links TRBV30 to TRBJ2-7; 8 positions agree with TRBD2. Germline loops: CDR1 GTSNPN, CDR2 SVGIG (reference sequence). This CDR3 has 14 amino acids. J gave up 3 bases and V 0 bases, and 4 bases lay outside the gene matches. As DNA, the CDR3 is TGTGCCTGGAGTGTTCGCGGGAGGATCTACGAGCAGTACTTC. This gives the protein CAWSVRGRIYEQYF. Supplemented by reference TRBV30 and TRBJ2-7, the full variable domain reads SQTIHQWPATLVQPVGSPLSLECTVEGTSNPNLYWYRQAAGRGLQLLFYSVGIGQISSEVPQNLSASRPQDRQFILSSKKLLLSDSGFYLCAWSVRGRIYEQYFGPGTRLTVT.

A single count supports this clone. V usage is TRBV5-8 and J usage is TRBJ2-7; TRBD2 agrees at 12 bases. This CDR3 contains 15 residues. CDR1 is SGHTS, CDR2 YDEGEE, per germline. With V trimmed by 2 bases and J by 2 bases, 2 bases remained unmatched. CDR3 coding DNA: TGTGCCAGCAGCTTCAGACTAGCGGGAGCCTACGAGCAGTACTTC. This gives the protein CASSFRLAGAYEQYF.

The chain recombines TRBV27 with TRBJ1-1; D not certain. Per the germline V gene, CDR1 is MNHEY and CDR2 is SMNVEV (reference sequence). The CDR3 contains 14 residues. V shed 3 bases and J shed 0 bases, with 8 bases lying between them. CDR3 in DNA: TGTGCCAGCAGTTTCTCGTCAGTGAACACTGAAGCTTTCTTT. It is translated as CASSFSSVNTEAFF.

This clone was detected once. The chain employs TRBV7-9 and TRBJ2-3; D remains ambiguous. V dropped 5 bases and J dropped 2 bases, with 8 bases sitting between them. Germline values: CDR1 SEHNR, CDR2 FQNEAQ (reference sequence). This CDR3 contains 13 residues. CDR3 sequence (DNA): TGTGCCAGCAGCGTCGAGAACACAGATACGCAGTATTTT. Translation gives CASSVENTDTQYF.

The J gene is TRBJ2-7, the V gene TRBV11-2; a possible D gene is TRBD1 (5 bases). Trimming left V 7 bases short and J 4 bases short, with 17 bases between. Germline values: CDR1 SGHAT, CDR2 FQNNGV. The CDR3 extends over 14 amino acids. For the CDR3, the DNA is TGTGCCAGCACCATCCTAGGGGATAATTACGAGCAGTACTTC. Protein sequence: CASTILGDNYEQYF.

The chain carries TRBV2 and TRBJ2-2; 9 bases match TRBD2. The V segment lost 1 base and the J segment 4 bases; nucleotides outside the gene matches: 1. Germline assignment: CDR1 SNHLY and CDR2 FYNNEI. CDR3 size: 15 residues. CDR3: CASSEVREGTGELFF. The CDR3 DNA is TGTGCCAGCAGTGAAGTGCGGGAGGGCACCGGGGAGCTGTTTTTT.

The chain combines TRBV6-5 with TRBJ1-2; TRBD1 is a possible D gene (6 bases). CDR3 length: 14 amino acids. Germline loops: CDR1 MNHEY, CDR2 SVGAGI. With 10 bases removed from V and 6 bases from J, the gap between germline ends came to 21 bases. The CDR3 region has the DNA TGTGCCACCGGAAGAAGGGGGGTGATGCATGGCTACACCTTC. The encoded protein is CATGRRGVMHGYTF.

This clone was recorded once. V gene TRBV4-2 combines with J gene TRBJ2-3; tentatively, D is TRBD2 (6 bases). Trimming shortened V by 3 bases and J by 4 bases, and 17 bases separated the two germline ends. CDR3 length: 16 residues. Germline V gene sequence: CDR1 LGHNA, CDR2 YNFKEQ. The CDR3 loop reads CASSQRPSDGSDTQYF. The CDR3 DNA sequence: TGTGCCAGCAGCCAGCGGCCTAGCGACGGGTCAGATACGCAGTATTTT.

The chain joins TRBV11-2 to TRBJ2-5, with D hard to call. This CDR3 comprises 16 residues. The germline gives CDR1 SGHAT, CDR2 FQNNGV. The V end was cut by 2 bases, the J end by 1 base, with 14 bases between. CDR3 nucleotide sequence: TGTGCCAGCAGCTTAACCCCCCTCAGAAGCCAAGAGACCCAGTACTTC. Amino acid sequence: CASSLTPLRSQETQYF.

V gene TRBV4-1 combines with J gene TRBJ2-2; D possibly corresponds to TRBD1 (6 bases). Germline V gene data show CDR1 as MGHRA and CDR2 as YSYEKL. Trimming cost V 0 bases and J 1 base, with 9 bases left between them. The CDR3 spans 16 residues. CDR3 DNA sequence: TGCGCCAGCAGCCAAGACGTAGGGGGGAACACCGGGGAGCTGTTTTTT. Its protein is CASSQDVGGNTGELFF.

In this sample, this clone turned up once. A read error may account for a junction end that differs from germline. The rearrangement uses TRBV7-7 and TRBJ2-1; unclear D gene. CDR3 length equals 13 residues. Germline V gene lookup returns CDR1 SSHAT and CDR2 FNYEAQ (reference sequence). The CDR3 sequence is CASSVDFGNEQFF. In DNA, the CDR3 is TGTGCTAGCAGTGTCGACTTCGGCAATGAGCAGTTCTTC.

This chain uses TRBV20-1 with TRBJ2-1, with D maybe TRBD2 (6 bases). The CDR3 is made up of 11 amino acids. V dropped 1 base and J dropped 13 bases, with 11 bases sitting between them. Germline V gives CDR1 DFQATT, CDR2 SNEGSKA (reference sequence). The CDR3: CSARAGEFQFF. The CDR3 nucleotides read TGCAGTGCTAGAGCGGGGGAATTTCAGTTCTTC.

The V gene is TRBV28, the J gene TRBJ1-1, with a weak D call TRBD1 (5 bases). The length of the CDR3 is 12 residues. Germline V gene lookup returns CDR1 MDHEN and CDR2 SYDVKM. The V gene lost 4 bases and the J gene lost 4 bases, with 7 bases spanning the gap. CDR3 amino acids: CASSWGFTEAFF. The CDR3 DNA reads TGTGCCAGCAGTTGGGGCTTCACTGAAGCTTTCTTT.

V usage is TRBV7-2 and J usage is TRBJ2-6, with D unresolved. Trimming cost V 5 bases and J 0 bases, with 2 bases left between them. CDR3 length: 13 residues. CDR1 is SGHTA and CDR2 is FQGNSA in the germline V gene. The CDR3 nucleotides are TGTGCCAGCAGCGTCTCTGGGGCCAACGTCCTGACTTTC. Translated, it gives CASSVSGANVLTF.

The CDR3: CATTRGTDTQYF. Here the CDR3 DNA reads TGTGCCACCACCCGGGGAACGGATACGCAGTATTTT. The genes are TRBV2 and TRBJ2-3, with a tentative D call TRBD2 (5 bases). The germline V gene encodes CDR1 SNHLY and CDR2 FYNNEI. The CDR3 contains 12 residues. V lost 10 bases to trimming and J lost 6 bases, with 14 bases between them.

This chain uses TRBV10-3 with TRBJ2-3, with 15 bases that match TRBD2. Germline V gene data show CDR1 as ENHRY and CDR2 as SYGVKD. Losses at the gene ends were 10 bases for V and 2 bases for J; bases not matched to a gene: 4. CDR3 length: 15 amino acids. The CDR3 DNA reads as TGTGCCAGCGGGACTAGCGGGAGGTTCACAGATACGCAGTATTTT. Residues: CASGTSGRFTDTQYF.

This chain links TRBV5-6 with TRBJ2-7; the D gene could be TRBD1 or TRBD2 (5 bases each). Trimming pared 2 bases from V and 3 bases from J, leaving 9 bases between. This CDR3 is built from 13 residues. Germline V gives CDR1 SGHDT, CDR2 YYEEEE. The CDR3 DNA sequence: TGTGCCAGCAGCTTTGGGACGGTCTACGAGCAGTACTTC. Protein: CASSFGTVYEQYF.

V gene TRBV30 combines with J gene TRBJ2-3; possibly TRBD2 for D (6 bases). The CDR3 length is 12 residues. Germline V lookup: CDR1 GTSNPN, CDR2 SVGIG (reference sequence). Trimming stripped 2 bases from V and 4 bases from J, with 7 bases between. The CDR3 nucleotides read TGTGCCTGGAGTACGGGGGCAGATACGCAGTATTTT. Protein: CAWSTGADTQYF.

A word on this clone: The germline gene is not matched at one end of the junction; a read error may be the cause. CDR3 region: CASSLVFGNQETQYF. In DNA, the CDR3 is TGTGCTAGCAGCTTAGTATTCGGGAACCAAGAGACCCAGTACTTC. This chain joins TRBV7-7 and TRBJ2-5; a possible D gene is TRBD2 (5 bases). There are 15 residues in the CDR3. CDR1 is SSHAT and CDR2 is FNYEAQ in the germline V gene (reference sequence).

The rearrangement uses TRBV19 and TRBJ2-3; D call uncertain. The germline gives CDR1 LNHDA, CDR2 SQIVND (reference sequence). CDR3 length equals 14 residues. V lost 6 bases and J 1 base, leaving 11 bases between the germline ends. DNA of the CDR3: TGTGCCAGTAGCACTAACGGCCGCACAGATACGCAGTATTTT. Residues: CASSTNGRTDTQYF.

The table lists this clone with a few counts. The chain couples TRBV9 to TRBJ1-1; no firm D call. Germline V gene data show CDR1 as SGDLS and CDR2 as YYNGEE. The CDR3 sequence is 16 residues long. Between the trimmed V and J ends, which lost 0 bases and 1 base, there was a span of 13 bases. The CDR3 protein is CASSVGFVQTNTEAFF. The CDR3 DNA sequence: TGTGCCAGCAGCGTAGGTTTCGTCCAGACGAACACTGAAGCTTTCTTT. Complete variable domain (other parts from reference TRBV9 and TRBJ1-1): DSGVTQTPKHLITATGQRVTLRCSPRSGDLSVYWYQQSLDQGLQFLIQYYNGEERAKGNILERFSAQQFPDLHSELNLSSLELGDSALYFCASSVGFVQTNTEAFFGQGTRLTVV.

The chain recombines TRBV7-2 with TRBJ2-7; tentatively, D is TRBD1 or TRBD2 (5 bases each). Trimming removed 4 bases at V and 6 bases at J, with 16 bases between. The CDR3 totals 14 residues. Germline V gene lookup returns CDR1 SGHTA and CDR2 FQGNSA. In nucleotides, the CDR3 is TGTGCCAGCAGCTACCGGGACCCGCCGTCCGAGCAGTACTTC. Encoded protein: CASSYRDPPSEQYF.

This chain links TRBV28 with TRBJ1-1; D remains ambiguous. Germline loops: CDR1 MDHEN, CDR2 SYDVKM. This CDR3 is 13 amino acids long. Trimming removed 5 bases from V and 1 base from J, with 8 bases in between. CDR3: CASSPDWNTEAFF. CDR3 nucleotide sequence: TGTGCCAGCAGTCCGGACTGGAACACTGAAGCTTTCTTT.

This clone is a singleton in its sample. The chain couples TRBV19 to TRBJ2-7, with 9 bases identical to TRBD2. Germline-derived CDR1 and CDR2 are LNHDA and SQIVND (reference sequence). Trimming cost V 5 bases and J 4 bases; bases outside gene matches: 6. The CDR3 runs to 14 residues. CDR3 in DNA: TGTGCCAGTAGTCCTAGCGGGATCCTATACGAGCAGTACTTC. Translating gives CASSPSGILYEQYF.

This clone occurred once. V is TRBV7-3 and J is TRBJ2-1; a weak D match, TRBD2 (6 bases). The germline V gene has CDR1 SGHTA and CDR2 FQGTGA. V lost 3 bases and J 0 bases, leaving 12 bases between the germline ends. The length of the CDR3 is 16 residues. The CDR3 sequence: CASSFQAGSSYNEQFF. The CDR3, as DNA: TGTGCCAGCAGCTTTCAGGCGGGGAGCTCCTACAATGAGCAGTTCTTC.

The chain carries TRBV10-3 and TRBJ2-1, with 9 bases identical to TRBD2. Germline loops: CDR1 ENHRY, CDR2 SYGVKD. Trimming at V came to 8 bases and at J to 8 bases, leaving 10 bases not matched to a gene. This CDR3 region has 14 residues. This CDR3 reads CAIFSGRVMDEQFF. For the CDR3, the DNA is TGTGCCATCTTTAGCGGGAGAGTCATGGATGAGCAGTTCTTC.

This chain uses TRBV28 with TRBJ1-4; D remains unclear. Germline CDR1 reads MDHEN; CDR2 reads SYDVKM. Trimming pared 6 bases from V and 3 bases from J, leaving 17 bases between. The CDR3 loop spans 16 amino acids. CDR3 loop: CASSPFSGYANEKLFF. As DNA, the CDR3 is TGTGCCAGCAGCCCCTTCTCGGGTTACGCTAATGAAAAACTGTTTTTT.

The chain employs TRBV2 and TRBJ2-3; D not certain. With 6 bases removed from V and 0 bases from J, the gap between germline ends came to 4 bases. From germline, CDR1 is SNHLY and CDR2 FYNNEI. This CDR3 has 12 amino acids. The CDR3 is CASRYSTDTQYF. The CDR3, as DNA: TGTGCCAGCAGGTATAGCACAGATACGCAGTATTTT.

The CDR3 DNA is TGTGCCAGCAGTTTGTCTGGTATGGAGCAGCCCCAGCATTTT. Translating it yields CASSLSGMEQPQHF. The chain joins TRBV28 to TRBJ1-5, with no clear D. V lost 3 bases to trimming and J lost 7 bases, with 13 bases between them. Germline lookup yields CDR1 MDHEN and CDR2 SYDVKM. The CDR3 spans 14 residues. Complete variable domain (other parts from reference TRBV28 and TRBJ1-5): DVKVTQSSRYLVKRTGEKVFLECVQDMDHENMFWYRQDPGLGLRLIYFSYDVKMKEKGDIPEGYSVSREKKERFSLILESASTNQTSMYLCASSLSGMEQPQHFGDGTRLSIL.